This entry features one T cell receptor beta chain sequence. Its antigen is unknown. No base quality information exists; no much larger clone differs at one position. The immunoSEQ Assay, a bias-controlled multiplex PCR, was used to amplify TCRbeta CDR3 regions from genomic DNA. In the authors' own workflow: Nucleated cell counts per sample were estimated from amplification of reference gene primers within the assay. To quantify the absolute abundance of each unique TCRbeta CDR3 rearrangement, sequence reads were collapsed and filtered. For each sample, productive Simpson clonality was calculated as the square root of Simpson's diversity index across productive rearrangements. The table comes from immuneACCESS by way of TCRdb, which keeps in-frame sequences with V and J called. Part of the clones is missing from these tables; in studies checked, under half for an unresolved V gene and the rest for unknown reasons. The V and J calls and the clone size are those of that table, but D and trimming were determined from the DNA. This sample has around 150,000 clones in its table, and approximately 82% of those were observed once. The ten largest clones represent 6.5% to 9% of the sample.

Whole blood was collected in K2EDTA tubes by collaborating institutions according to the institutions' own protocols. Collaborator samples were shipped for TCRbeta analysis as frozen whole blood, isolated PBMCs, or DNA extracted from either sample type. This entry is derived from a study of blood T cell repertoires in COVID-19 (dated by TCRdb to 2018 to 2021). About the full investigation: Samples covering the acute and convalescent phases of COVID-19 were provided by collaborators in the United States, Italy and Spain. The prospective study material was composed of cDNA or gDNA derived from T cells, B-cell-depleted T cells, or PBMCs. Subjects who had been exposed to COVID-19, were actively infected with it, or had recovered from it provided the deeply sampled blood TCRbeta repertoires that made up the dataset. A freely available public database, intended as a resource for researchers studying the immune response to SARS-CoV-2, is where the repertoires were released. The samples were drawn from the first 160 participants of the ongoing ImmuneRACE study and from some 1,300 subjects provided by 6 global collaborators. The sample metadata nearly always contained a de-identified subject ID, COVID-19 status, age in years and sex. Where available, HLA class I and class II types were taken from metadata supplied by the sample provider and were not determined by assay-based typing.

CDR3 length: 14 amino acids, cysteine to phenylalanine. The DNA shown is the 42-base CDR3, in frame from base 1. V loses 4 bases of germline sequence and J loses 5 bases, and the interval between the two ends is 12 bases. Based on the germline V gene, the CDR1 and CDR2 sequences are SNHLY and FYNNEI. Beyond this particular receptor, the publication reports: How much clinical and demographic metadata was included differed by source and by participant, and the metadata was provided uncurated.

The sample was peripheral blood. The rearranged chain carries TRBV2 and TRBJ1-5; the D segment cannot be called with confidence. This TCR was sampled from a woman in her forties or fifties in a cohort sampled during active or convalescent COVID-19. For the CDR3, the sequence is CASSGGLVDQPQHF. The DNA sequence follows: TGTGCCAGCAGTGGCGGGTTAGTGGATCAGCCCCAGCATTTT.